This entry concerns a single T cell receptor beta chain. Its antigen is not identified. The sample comes from a study of graft-versus-host responses after intestinal transplantation. Study-level background: As for transplant type, recipients had multivisceral, liver-intestinal, or isolated intestinal grafts.

Per germline, CDR1 MNHNY and CDR2 SVGAGI (reference sequence). The CDR3 loop spans 14 amino acids. Between the trimmed V and J ends, which lost 7 bases and 4 bases, there was a span of 14 bases. Notes on the study in general: Patients with graft-donor T cell macrochimerism had high graft-versus-host to host-versus-graft clonal ratios in allografts. GvH clones occurred in recipient marrow; some first appeared in ileum or blood. The highest levels of circulating GvH clones went along with early declines in HvG clones after transplant.

TCRdb's table, derived via immunoSEQ multiplex PCR, lists solely in-frame clones and lacks some. The table records 95,000 or so clones, 75% to 95% of them present only once. This clonotype was sampled from a human patient who received an intestinal transplant, so some T cells may come from the graft donor. The starting material was PBMCs, obtained approximately 420 days after intestinal transplant. V gene TRBV6-6 combines with J gene TRBJ2-1; D gene unclear. CDR3 sequence: CASTHPDKYNEQFF. The CDR3 coding sequence is TGTGCCAGCACCCACCCAGACAAGTACAATGAGCAGTTCTTC.